The entry below gives a single T cell receptor (beta chain) sequence along with its context. The antigen remains undetermined. This sample is part of a study of Ad26.COV2.S vaccination and SARS-CoV-2 variants. TCRdb's copy holds only in-frame clones and misses some; the assay was immunoSEQ multiplex PCR. This sample has 300,000 to 500,000 clones, with 70% to 90% found just once. Whole-study results and caveats: Reportedly, spike-specific CD8+ and CD4+ T cell responses achieved substantial breadth once vaccination had taken place. Vaccine recipients surpassed placebo recipients in spike-specific TCR breadth.

Treatment reported: 15 to 20 received Ad26.COV2.S at low or high dose, single or two shots; several received placebo; per-sample allocation not given. The study sampled participants on day 63 after the first vaccine or placebo injection. Trimming shortened V by 3 bases and J by 3 bases, and 5 bases separated the two germline ends. The germline V gene encodes CDR1 LGHDT and CDR2 YNNKEL (reference sequence). The CDR3 has 12 residues. The chain carries TRBV3-1 (or the pseudogene TRBV3-2) and TRBJ2-5; D gene unclear. This material consisted of peripheral blood, taken in a trial of Ad26.COV2.S vaccine versus placebo. The receptor was derived from a person aged 18 to 59 who received the Ad26.COV2.S COVID-19 vaccine or a placebo. This CDR3 reads CASSHYEETQYF. In DNA, the CDR3 is TGTGCCAGCAGCCATTACGAAGAGACCCAGTACTTC.